Below are 26 T cell receptor beta chains sequenced from a single sample in a study of CDR3 diversity in severe acne. TCRdb recomputed calls from the PCR reads with MiXCR, one row per CDR3 protein. Here the sample spans approximately 79,000 distinct CDR3 sequences, 48% being singletons. Sequencing was done on a sample of blood. The receptors stem from a male donor in good health, serving as a control.

The rearrangement links TRBV20-1 to TRBJ1-6; D is uncertain. CDR1 DFQATT and CDR2 SNEGSKA come from the germline V gene (reference sequence). V lost 3 bases and J lost 7, with 10 bases in between. CDR3 length: 13 residues. CDR3 protein: CSASTAPNSPLHF. For the CDR3, the DNA is TGCAGTGCTAGCACTGCCCCCAATTCACCCCTCCACTTT.

This clonotype was observed at least ten times. The rearrangement uses TRBV3-1 and TRBJ2-3; 11 bases are shared with TRBD2. The germline gives CDR1 LGHDT, CDR2 YNNKEL (reference sequence). With 2 bases clipped from V and 3 bases from J, the junction kept 10 bases outside the gene matches. The CDR3 is made up of 18 amino acids. In DNA form, the CDR3 reads TGTGCCAGCAGCCAACGTGCCCTAGCGGGGGGCTTGACAGATACGCAGTATTTT. Residues: CASSQRALAGGLTDTQYF.

The chain recombines TRBV25-1 with TRBJ2-5; 11 bases are a match to TRBD2. J lost 4 bases, V lost 7 bases, and 8 bases had no gene match. The CDR3 totals 15 residues. Germline assignment: CDR1 MGHDK and CDR2 SYGVNS. The CDR3 DNA follows: TGTGCCAGCAACGTAACCGGGACTAGCGGAGAGACCCAGTACTTC. Protein: CASNVTGTSGETQYF.

CDR3 in DNA: TGTGCCAGCAGCTTAGTCGTGGGGGGCGAGCAGTACTTC. Translated: CASSLVVGGEQYF. The chain links TRBV7-9 to TRBJ2-7; a possible D gene is TRBD2 (6 bases). V was pared by 1 base and J by 6 bases, with 10 bases between. The CDR3 spans 13 residues. Per germline, CDR1 SEHNR and CDR2 FQNEAQ (reference sequence). The full variable domain, completed using reference TRBV7-9 and TRBJ2-7, is DTGVSQNPRHKITKRGQNVTFRCDPISEHNRLYWYRQTLGQGPEFLTYFQNEAQLEKSRLLSDRFSAERPKGSFSTLEIQRTEQGDSAMYLCASSLVVGGEQYFGPGTRLTVT.

Comment on this clonotype: One junction end disagrees with the germline gene, perhaps due to a read error. The chain employs TRBV2 and TRBJ2-7, with D possibly called TRBD1 or TRBD2 (5 bases each). This CDR3 has 13 amino acids. Germline CDR1 and CDR2: SNHLY and FYNNEI. CDR3 region: CASSLGPRYEQYF. The CDR3 nucleotides read TGTGCTAGCAGCCTGGGACCGCGATACGAGCAGTACTTC. Using reference TRBV2 and TRBJ2-7 for the parts outside the CDR3, the full variable domain is EPEVTQTPSHQVTQMGQEVILRCVPISNHLYFYWYRQILGQKVEFLVSFYNNEISEKSEIFDDQFSVERPDGSNFTLKIRSTKLEDSAMYFCASSLGPRYEQYFGPGTRLTVT.

This sequence joins TRBV7-9 and TRBJ1-2, with 9 bases aligning to TRBD1. This CDR3 spans 13 amino acids. The V gene end was trimmed by 5 bases and the J gene end by 5 bases; junction bases not matched to a gene: 3. CDR1 SEHNR and CDR2 FQNEAQ come from the germline V gene (reference sequence). The CDR3 is CASSPDRGYGYTF. CDR3 nucleotide sequence: TGTGCCAGCAGCCCGGACAGGGGATATGGCTACACCTTC.

The CDR3: CSARDSSRGSNQPQHF. The CDR3 bases are TGCAGTGCTAGAGATTCTTCCAGGGGGAGCAATCAGCCCCAGCATTTT. The rearrangement links TRBV20-1 to TRBJ1-5; 7 bases agree with TRBD1. The CDR3 runs 16 residues. CDR1 and CDR2 from the germline V gene are DFQATT and SNEGSKA (reference sequence). Trimming removed 0 bases from V and 1 base from J; junction bases left unmatched: 6.

The V gene is TRBV10-2, the J gene TRBJ1-3; no firm D call. This CDR3 spans 16 amino acids. The V gene's germline CDR1 is WSHSY and CDR2 SAAADI. The germline V and J ends were trimmed by 3 bases and 0 bases, with 12 bases remaining between them. The CDR3 loop is CASSDGRRSSGNTIYF. In nucleotides, the CDR3 is TGCGCCAGCAGTGATGGCAGGAGGAGCTCTGGAAACACCATATATTTT.

By share, this clonotype counts as medium-sized. This rearrangement joins TRBV15 to TRBJ2-3; no clear D. CDR1 LNHNV and CDR2 YYDKDF come from the germline V gene (reference sequence). V lost 6 bases, J lost 3 bases, and 7 bases lay in between. CDR3 length: 12 amino acids. The DNA of the CDR3 is TGTGCCACCAGTCGTGGGACAGATACGCAGTATTTT. Residues: CATSRGTDTQYF. The complete variable domain, with remaining parts taken from reference TRBV15 and TRBJ2-3, reads DAMVIQNPRYQVTQFGKPVTLSCSQTLNHNVMYWYQQKSSQAPKLLFHYYDKDFNNEADTPDNFQSRRPNTSFCFLDIRSPGLGDTAMYLCATSRGTDTQYFGPGTRLTVL.

About this clonotype itself: Germline and junction disagree at one end, which may indicate a read error. This sequence joins TRBV20-1 and TRBJ1-5, with D perhaps TRBD1 (6 bases). The length of the CDR3 is 16 residues. Germline loops: CDR1 DFQATT, CDR2 SNEGSKA (reference sequence). CDR3 in amino acids: CSARDKESYSDQPQHF. The CDR3 coding sequence is TGCAGTGCCCGGGACAAGGAATCATATAGCGATCAGCCCCAGCATTTT.

This clonotype came up many times. The chain links TRBV6-5 to TRBJ2-1; 11 bases map to TRBD2. CDR3 size: 13 residues. V trimming: 10 bases; J trimming: 8 bases; junction bases outside the gene matches: 7. CDR1 and CDR2 (germline): MNHEY, SVGAGI. The CDR3 reads CATNLAGGDEQFF. The CDR3 region has the DNA TGTGCCACCAATTTAGCGGGGGGGGATGAGCAGTTCTTC.

This chain links TRBV29-1 with TRBJ2-1; D perhaps matches TRBD2 (6 bases). V was trimmed by 8 bases and J by 7 bases, leaving 21 bases between them. There are 14 residues in the CDR3. Germline V gene sequence: CDR1 SQVTM, CDR2 ANQGSEA. The CDR3 spells CSFGGWETANEQFF. CDR3 nucleotide sequence: TGCAGCTTTGGGGGGTGGGAGACGGCGAATGAGCAGTTCTTC.

At least ten counts were recorded for this clonotype. The rearrangement links TRBV7-2 to TRBJ1-6; tentatively, D is TRBD1 (5 bases). Germline CDR1 is SGHTA and CDR2 is FQGNSA. This CDR3 comprises 14 residues. V shed 7 bases and J shed 7 bases, with 14 bases lying between them. Written as DNA, the CDR3 is TGTGCCAGCACACTGTGGGGGGAAAATTCACCCCTCCACTTT. Translating gives CASTLWGENSPLHF.

This clonotype has just a few counts. The V gene is TRBV7-9, the J gene TRBJ2-7; the D is unclear. With 5 bases removed from V and 3 bases from J, the gap between germline ends came to 11 bases. This CDR3 comprises 13 residues. In germline, CDR1 is SEHNR, CDR2 FQNEAQ (reference sequence). Written as DNA, the CDR3 is TGTGCCAGCAGCCGAGACTGGAGCTACGAGCAGTACTTC. It codes for CASSRDWSYEQYF.

This clonotype was found a few times. V gene TRBV5-1 combines with J gene TRBJ1-1; D unresolved. The CDR3 extends over 14 amino acids. V dropped 5 bases and J dropped 1 base, with 12 bases sitting between them. The germline CDR1 and CDR2 sequences are SGHRS and YFSETQ. The CDR3 sequence is CASRSEQSNTEAFF. In DNA, the CDR3 is TGCGCCAGCAGAAGTGAACAGTCGAACACTGAAGCTTTCTTT. Based on the CDR3 plus reference TRBV5-1 and TRBJ1-1, the full variable domain is KAGVTQTPRYLIKTRGQQVTLSCSPISGHRSVSWYQQTPGQGLQFLFEYFSETQRNKGNFPGRFSGRQFSNSRSEMNVSTLELGDSALYLCASRSEQSNTEAFFGQGTRLTVV.

This clonotype has ten or more counts. This chain connects TRBV27 to TRBJ1-3, with no clear D. Trimming cost V 0 bases and J 1 base, with 13 bases left between them. From germline, CDR1 is MNHEY and CDR2 SMNVEV (reference sequence). The CDR3 covers 17 residues. The CDR3 sequence: CASSLSPVPRSGNTIYF. Here the CDR3 DNA reads TGTGCCAGCAGTTTATCCCCCGTCCCGCGGTCTGGAAACACCATATATTTT.

With respect to this clonotype: Possible read error: a much larger clone is one base away. This chain uses TRBV25-1 with TRBJ1-1; D unclear. The CDR3 totals 12 residues. Germline-derived CDR1 and CDR2 are MGHDK and SYGVNS. The CDR3 nucleotides are TGTGCCAGCAGTGTTTCGAACACTGTAGCTTTCTTT. This sequence encodes CASSVSNTVAFF.

This clonotype came up a few times. One base away lies a much larger clone, so this may be a sequencing read error. The rearrangement joins TRBV6-1 to TRBJ1-2; no clear D gene. CDR3 length: 13 residues. Germline loops: CDR1 MNHNS, CDR2 SASEGT. The CDR3 loop reads CASSEGRAYGCTF. DNA of the CDR3: TGTGCCAGCAGTGAAGGGAGGGCCTATGGCTGCACCTTC.

The chain recombines TRBV20-1 with TRBJ2-1; D perhaps matches TRBD2 (6 bases). Germline V gene lookup returns CDR1 DFQATT and CDR2 SNEGSKA (reference sequence). Trimming cost V 2 bases and J 6 bases, with 11 bases left between them. This CDR3 has 13 amino acids. The CDR3 region is CSARPGGSNEQFF. CDR3 coding DNA: TGCAGTGCTAGACCCGGAGGGAGCAATGAGCAGTTCTTC.

The chain is built from TRBV10-3 and TRBJ2-7, with TRBD1 as a possible D gene (6 bases). Trimming shortened V by 5 bases and J by 6 bases, and 8 bases separated the two germline ends. CDR3 length: 11 residues. Per the germline V gene, CDR1 is ENHRY and CDR2 is SYGVKD. The chain's CDR3 is CAISPGAEQYF. CDR3 coding DNA: TGTGCCATCAGTCCAGGGGCCGAGCAGTACTTC.

The chain uses TRBV6-2 or TRBV6-3 and TRBJ1-1, with D possibly being TRBD1 (5 bases). Per germline, CDR1 MNHEY and CDR2 SVGEGT. This CDR3 spans 16 amino acids. The V end lost 4 bases, the J end lost 2 bases, and 17 bases lay between the germline ends. The CDR3 DNA follows: TGTGCCAGCAGTTTCTCCGAGATGGGGGGTAACACTGAAGCTTTCTTT. Protein sequence: CASSFSEMGGNTEAFF.

This chain links TRBV7-9 with TRBJ2-2; D unresolved. Germline V lookup: CDR1 SEHNR, CDR2 FQNEAQ (reference sequence). The length of the CDR3 is 14 residues. V was shortened by 6 bases and J by 2 bases, with 10 bases between the two germline ends. CDR3 DNA: TGTGCCAGCAGATTGACAACTAACACCGGGGAGCTGTTTTTT. This gives the protein CASRLTTNTGELFF.

This clonotype was seen a few times. The chain employs TRBV9 and TRBJ2-5; 7 bases line up with TRBD1. The germline CDR1 and CDR2 sequences are SGDLS and YYNGEE. The CDR3 spans 15 residues. V lost 3 bases, J lost 4 bases, and 9 bases stayed unmatched. The CDR3 here is CASSARTGRGETQYF. As DNA, the CDR3 is TGTGCCAGCAGCGCTAGGACAGGACGAGGAGAGACCCAGTACTTC. Based on the CDR3 plus reference TRBV9 and TRBJ2-5, the full variable domain is DSGVTQTPKHLITATGQRVTLRCSPRSGDLSVYWYQQSLDQGLQFLIQYYNGEERAKGNILERFSAQQFPDLHSELNLSSLELGDSALYFCASSARTGRGETQYFGPGTRLLVL.

A few counts support this clonotype. The V call is TRBV3-1, the J call TRBJ1-4, with D unresolved. CDR1 is LGHDT, CDR2 YNNKEL, per germline (reference sequence). The CDR3 sequence is 15 residues long. Trimming cost V 1 base and J 8 bases, with 14 bases left between them. The CDR3 coding sequence is TGTGCCAGCAGCCAAGTCCTGGGTAGTGGGGAAAAACTGTTTTTT. Its translation: CASSQVLGSGEKLFF.

This clonotype was detected a few times. This chain connects TRBV19 to TRBJ1-4, with a tentative D call TRBD1 (5 bases). Trimming removed 6 bases at V and 4 bases at J, with 12 bases between. Per the germline V gene, CDR1 is LNHDA and CDR2 is SQIVND (reference sequence). The CDR3 has 14 amino acids. The CDR3 region has the DNA TGTGCCAGTAGGAGCCGGGACGGTAATGAAAAACTGTTTTTT. As protein: CASRSRDGNEKLFF. The full variable domain, rest sourced from reference TRBV19 and TRBJ1-4, is DGGITQSPKYLFRKEGQNVTLSCEQNLNHDAMYWYRQDPGQGLRLIYYSQIVNDFQKGDIAEGYSVSREKKESFPLTVTSAQKNPTAFYLCASRSRDGNEKLFFGSGTQLSVL.

This clonotype was found a few times. The genes are TRBV20-1 and TRBJ2-7; weak D call: TRBD2 (6 bases). Germline V lookup: CDR1 DFQATT, CDR2 SNEGSKA (reference sequence). The CDR3 spans 13 residues. Deletions cut 3 bases from V and 0 bases from J, with 9 bases between. Written as DNA, the CDR3 is TGCAGTGCTAGTGGCGGGAACTCCTACGAGCAGTACTTC. This codes for CSASGGNSYEQYF.